Below are 17 T cell receptor beta chains sequenced from a single sample in a study of immune characteristics of hereditary and idiopathic chronic pancreatitis. Patients having total pancreatectomy with islet autotransplantation provided the chronic pancreatitis pancreas tissue. Method: immunoSEQ multiplex PCR; TCRdb's copy keeps in-frame clones and lacks some. The repertoire includes about 14,000 clones, around 79% of them detected once, and approximately 15% sits in the top ten. Sequencing input: pancreas tissue with hereditary chronic pancreatitis. Source of these receptors: a human donor with chronic pancreatitis.

The rearrangement uses TRBV6-5 and TRBJ1-2, with D possibly being TRBD1 (6 bases). Trimming stripped 7 bases from V and 7 bases from J, with 19 bases between. This CDR3 contains 14 residues. Germline lookup yields CDR1 MNHEY and CDR2 SVGAGI. The CDR3 is CASTTRGEPGGYTF. Here the CDR3 DNA reads TGTGCCAGCACCACTAGGGGGGAGCCGGGTGGCTACACCTTC.

This sequence joins TRBV18 and TRBJ1-4; D remains unclear. The CDR3 spans 15 residues. Trimming left V 0 bases short and J 8 bases short, with 13 bases between. CDR1 KGHSH and CDR2 LQKENI come from the germline V gene. The CDR3 coding sequence is TGTGCCAGCTCACCACCCGGAGCTGTGGAGGAAAAACTGTTTTTT. It encodes CASSPPGAVEEKLFF.

This sequence joins TRBV30 and TRBJ1-5; D may be TRBD1 (5 bases). The CDR3 totals 13 residues. Germline V gene sequence: CDR1 GTSNPN, CDR2 SVGIG (reference sequence). V was trimmed by 5 bases and J by 0 bases, leaving 8 bases between them. The CDR3 nucleotides are TGTGCCTGGGGACAATATAGCAATCAGCCCCAGCATTTT. This encodes CAWGQYSNQPQHF.

The chain is built from TRBV5-8 and TRBJ2-1; 13 bases fit TRBD2. The junction had 8 bases not matched to a gene; V was cut back by 1 base and J by 7 bases. The length of the CDR3 is 17 residues. The germline gives CDR1 SGHTS, CDR2 YDEGEE. CDR3 amino acids: CASSLSLTSGRVNEQFF. In DNA form, the CDR3 reads TGTGCCAGCAGCTTGTCCCTAACTAGCGGGAGGGTAAATGAGCAGTTCTTC.

V gene TRBV7-9 combines with J gene TRBJ1-1; D ambiguous. The ends were cut back, 3 bases at V and 1 base at J, with 3 bases in the middle. Per germline, CDR1 SEHNR and CDR2 FQNEAQ (reference sequence). This CDR3 is 12 amino acids long. The CDR3 sequence: CASSLKNTEAFF. The DNA for the CDR3 is TGTGCCAGCAGCTTGAAGAACACTGAAGCTTTCTTT.

The rearrangement links TRBV6-4 to TRBJ2-3; 12 nucleotides match TRBD1. Per the germline V gene, CDR1 is MRHNA and CDR2 is SNTAGT. The CDR3 has 15 amino acids. Trimming at V came to 3 bases and at J to 3 bases, leaving 1 base not matched to a gene. The CDR3 coding sequence is TGTGCCAGCAGTGAGGGACAGGGGGCAACAGATACGCAGTATTTT. As protein: CASSEGQGATDTQYF.

This chain connects TRBV6-5 to TRBJ2-1; D remains unclear. Trimming removed 1 base at V and 4 bases at J, with 8 bases between. The CDR3 has 14 amino acids. The germline V gene has CDR1 MNHEY and CDR2 SVGAGI. The CDR3 spells CASSYFGPYNEQFF. The DNA of the CDR3 is TGTGCCAGCAGTTACTTTGGACCATACAATGAGCAGTTCTTC.

V is TRBV6-4 and J is TRBJ1-6; tentative D call: TRBD1 (5 bases). V was pared by 6 bases and J by 4 bases, with 7 bases between. The CDR3 has 13 amino acids. Per the germline V gene, CDR1 is MRHNA and CDR2 is SNTAGT. The CDR3 DNA sequence: TGTGCCAGCAGGACAGATTATAATTCACCCCTCCACTTT. This gives the protein CASRTDYNSPLHF.

The CDR3 DNA is TGTGCCAGCATTCCTCGGCGGGGGCGGGAAGCCCGCGGGGCCCAGTACTTC. Protein sequence: CASIPRRGREARGAQYF. This sequence joins TRBV28 and TRBJ2-5; D possibly corresponds to TRBD2 (7 bases). From germline, CDR1 is MDHEN and CDR2 SYDVKM. The V end lost 7 bases, the J end lost 9 bases, and 30 bases lay between the germline ends. CDR3 length equals 17 residues.

V is TRBV7-3 and J is TRBJ1-6, with a tentative D call TRBD1 (6 bases). Between the trimmed V and J ends, which lost 5 bases and 7 bases, there was a span of 6 bases. Germline values: CDR1 SGHTA, CDR2 FQGTGA. This CDR3 has 12 residues. CDR3 DNA sequence: TGTGCCAGCAGCACAGGGAATTCACCCCTCCACTTT. It encodes CASSTGNSPLHF.

V and J are TRBV7-3 and TRBJ2-7; 8 bases line up with TRBD2. CDR3 size: 15 residues. In germline, CDR1 is SGHTA, CDR2 FQGTGA. The trim removed 1 base at V and 2 bases at J, leaving 4 bases unmatched. The CDR3 DNA is TGTGCCAGCAGCTTAATGGCGGGGGGCCCCTACGAGCAGTACTTC. Its translation is CASSLMAGGPYEQYF.

The chain joins TRBV18 to TRBJ2-1, with D possibly TRBD2 on 7 matching bases. The CDR3 contains 16 residues. Deletions cut 0 bases from V and 7 bases from J, with 16 bases between. Germline CDR1 reads KGHSH; CDR2 reads LQKENI. CDR3 sequence reads: CASSPPSGGGWNEQFF. The CDR3, as DNA: TGTGCCAGCTCACCACCATCGGGGGGCGGGTGGAATGAGCAGTTCTTC.

This sequence joins TRBV6-5 and TRBJ1-2, with D possibly being TRBD1 (6 bases). The CDR3 is made up of 14 amino acids. Germline-derived CDR1 and CDR2 are MNHEY and SVGAGI. V was cut by 2 bases and J by 3 bases, with 10 bases left in between. Here the CDR3 reads CASSYGGRHYGYTF. Written as DNA, the CDR3 is TGTGCCAGCAGTTACGGGGGGCGTCACTATGGCTACACCTTC.

V usage is TRBV28 and J usage is TRBJ2-1; TRBD2 matches at 9 bases. This CDR3 contains 16 residues. The ends lost 2 bases at V and 4 bases at J; junction bases unmatched: 6. The germline V gene encodes CDR1 MDHEN and CDR2 SYDVKM. The CDR3 reads CASSLGSGRGYNEQFF. CDR3 nucleotides: TGTGCCAGCAGTTTAGGTAGCGGGAGAGGGTACAATGAGCAGTTCTTC.

This clone came up a few times. This chain links TRBV6-1 with TRBJ1-5; D gene ambiguous. V lost 3 bases, J lost 0 bases, and 9 bases lay in between. Germline CDR1 is MNHNS and CDR2 is SASEGT. The CDR3 extends over 15 amino acids. The CDR3: CASSDRYLSNQPQHF. CDR3 DNA: TGTGCCAGCAGTGATAGGTACCTTAGCAATCAGCCCCAGCATTTT.

This clone was counted only a few times. The rearrangement links TRBV27 to TRBJ1-6; TRBD1 matches at 10 bases. The CDR3 totals 13 residues. V was clipped by 6 bases and J by 7 bases; unmatched bases: 0. Germline V gene data show CDR1 as MNHEY and CDR2 as SMNVEV (reference sequence). CDR3 loop: CASRGQGNSPLHF. CDR3 nucleotides: TGTGCCAGCAGGGGACAGGGGAATTCACCCCTCCACTTT.

V gene TRBV24-1 combines with J gene TRBJ1-2; possible D gene TRBD1, 5 bases. The CDR3 consists of 13 residues. Trimming took off 4 bases at V and 8 bases at J, with 13 bases between the two ends. Germline V CDR1 and CDR2: KGHDR, SFDVKD. Here the CDR3 DNA reads TGTGCCACCAGTGACCAACAGGAGAACGGCTACACCTTC. Amino acids: CATSDQQENGYTF.